This T cell receptor beta chain was recovered during a study of T-cell memory formation after mild COVID-19. Across the whole study: Most TCR clusters belonged to a single donor.

Study-wide findings and caveats: Mainly CM and EM harbored the contracting CD4+ clones; mainly EMRA harbored the CD8+ ones.

The CDR3 is 15 amino acids. Germline lookup yields CDR1 SGHTA and CDR2 FQGNSA. V was pared by 2 bases and J by 2 bases, with 13 bases between. cDNA libraries for TCR alpha and TCR beta, carrying sample barcodes and UMIs, came from 5'RACE with constant-segment primers. TCRdb itself ran the 5' RACE reads through MiXCR, one entry per CDR3 protein. The sample carries hundreds of thousands of distinct CDR3 sequences, 15% to 20% recorded once. This clonotype appeared a few times. The antigen is unknown. Material for sequencing was PBMCs or a T cell subset sorted from them (not recorded which). This clonotype was sampled from an adult woman who had mild COVID-19 (a few samples of this study predate the infection). Cell type and time point are not known. V usage is TRBV7-2 and J usage is TRBJ2-7, with D perhaps assigned TRBD1 or TRBD2 (5 bases each). The CDR3 DNA sequence: TGTGCCAGCAGCTTAATGGGGGTCACTACCTACGAGCAGTACTTC. Amino acid sequence: CASSLMGVTTYEQYF.